These 11 T cell receptor beta chains were all obtained from the same sample, sequenced in a study of spatial heterogeneity in lung cancer. Noted time point: sample taken at primary tumor resection. Whole RNA from tumor, nontumor lung or frozen PBMC was sequenced unsorted. TCRdb reanalysed the 5' RACE reads using MiXCR and keeps one entry per CDR3 protein. The sample has tens of thousands of distinct CDR3 sequences, approximately 12% seen once. Sequenced material: PBMCs, taken at surgery. The origin of the receptors is a female donor with early-stage non-small cell lung cancer.

This clonotype was seen many times. V and J are TRBV7-9 and TRBJ1-5; TRBD1 aligns across 9 bases. The CDR3 is 15 amino acids. CDR1 and CDR2 (germline): SEHNR, FQNEAQ (reference sequence). V shed 5 bases, J shed 2 bases, and the junction held 4 bases outside the gene matches. The CDR3 here is CASSPGQGGNQPQHF. In DNA form, the CDR3 reads TGTGCCAGCAGCCCGGGACAGGGTGGCAATCAGCCCCAGCATTTT.

This chain uses TRBV6-1 with TRBJ1-1; 7 bases fit TRBD1. The CDR3 is 17 amino acids. Germline V CDR1 and CDR2: MNHNS, SASEGT. The trim removed 3 bases at V and 0 bases at J, leaving 10 bases unmatched. The CDR3 nucleotides are TGTGCCAGCAGTGACCCAGACAGGGCGGCCATGAACACTGAAGCTTTCTTT. Translation: CASSDPDRAAMNTEAFF.

At least ten counts were recorded for this clonotype. The chain is built from TRBV7-9 and TRBJ1-1, with no clear D. Per the germline V gene, CDR1 is SEHNR and CDR2 is FQNEAQ (reference sequence). The CDR3 is 15 amino acids. Trimming stripped 5 bases from V and 0 bases from J, with 13 bases between. The CDR3 DNA sequence: TGTGCCAGCAGCGATAGTATGAGTATGAACACTGAAGCTTTCTTT. It specifies CASSDSMSMNTEAFF.

This clonotype was found a few times. The V and J genes are TRBV29-1 and TRBJ1-1; 7 bases are a match to TRBD1. Germline V gene lookup returns CDR1 SQVTM and CDR2 ANQGSEA. V shed 4 bases, J shed 7 bases, and the junction held 9 bases outside the gene matches. The CDR3 has 13 amino acids. The CDR3: CSVGIWTGNEAFF. The CDR3 nucleotides are TGCAGCGTTGGAATTTGGACAGGAAATGAAGCTTTCTTT. Full variable domain (rest looked up from reference TRBV29-1 and TRBJ1-1): SAVISQKPSRDICQRGTSLTIQCQVDSQVTMMFWYRQQPGQSLTLIATANQGSEATYESGFVIDKFPISRPNLTFSTLTVSNMSPEDSSIYLCSVGIWTGNEAFFGQGTRLTVV.

This clonotype was counted between two and nine times. For the CDR3, the DNA is TGCAGTGCTAGAGAGGACAGGATATTCACAGATACGCAGTATTTT. Amino acid sequence: CSAREDRIFTDTQYF. The rearrangement links TRBV20-1 to TRBJ2-3; 7 bases match TRBD1. V lost 0 bases and J lost 2; bases outside the gene matches: 5. This CDR3 comprises 15 residues. CDR1 and CDR2 from the germline V gene are DFQATT and SNEGSKA (reference sequence).

The chain uses TRBV5-1 and TRBJ1-2; D gene unclear. V was clipped by 0 bases and J by 0 bases, with 6 bases between them. The germline V gene has CDR1 SGHRS and CDR2 YFSETQ. The CDR3 spans 14 residues. CDR3 sequence: CASSLELANYGYTF. DNA of the CDR3: TGCGCCAGCAGCTTGGAGTTGGCTAACTATGGCTACACCTTC.

This clonotype was counted a few times. The chain couples TRBV5-1 to TRBJ2-7; 9 positions match TRBD2. The length of the CDR3 is 18 residues. With V trimmed by 1 base and J by 2 bases, 13 bases remained unmatched. Germline V gene data show CDR1 as SGHRS and CDR2 as YFSETQ. In nucleotides, the CDR3 is TGCGCCAGCAGCTTGAGGAGTAGCGGGGGCCCGTCAACCTACGAGCAGTACTTC. Translating gives CASSLRSSGGPSTYEQYF.

The chain joins TRBV12-3 or TRBV12-4 to TRBJ2-2; D unresolved. V lost 7 bases and J lost 6, with 9 bases in between. The CDR3 covers 12 residues. As DNA, the CDR3 is TGTGCCAGCACCCCCTCGGCCGGGGAGCTGTTTTTT. As protein: CASTPSAGELFF.

The rearrangement uses TRBV25-1 and TRBJ1-6; 10 nucleotides line up with TRBD1. CDR3 length: 16 amino acids. Germline assignment: CDR1 MGHDK and CDR2 SYGVNS. Trimming took 2 bases from V and 10 from J; bases not matched to a gene: 8. The CDR3 loop is CASSEHRQGAGSPLHF. The CDR3 DNA reads as TGTGCCAGCAGTGAACATCGACAGGGGGCAGGGTCACCCCTCCACTTT.

This clonotype was detected a few times. This chain links TRBV6-5 with TRBJ2-1; no definite D call. The CDR3 is 14 amino acids. Trimming took off 5 bases at V and 5 bases at J, with 13 bases between the two ends. Per the germline V gene, CDR1 is MNHEY and CDR2 is SVGAGI. The CDR3 spells CASSGPFHHNEQFF. DNA for the CDR3: TGTGCCAGCAGTGGACCTTTCCACCACAATGAGCAGTTCTTC.

This chain uses TRBV29-1 with TRBJ2-5; D ambiguous. Germline values: CDR1 SQVTM, CDR2 ANQGSEA. The CDR3 has 13 residues. With 2 bases removed from V and 1 base from J, the gap between germline ends came to 8 bases. CDR3: CSVEKAPQETQYF. The CDR3 DNA reads TGCAGCGTTGAAAAGGCACCCCAAGAGACCCAGTACTTC. Looking up the rest from reference TRBV29-1 and TRBJ2-5 gives the full variable domain: SAVISQKPSRDICQRGTSLTIQCQVDSQVTMMFWYRQQPGQSLTLIATANQGSEATYESGFVIDKFPISRPNLTFSTLTVSNMSPEDSSIYLCSVEKAPQETQYFGPGTRLLVL.